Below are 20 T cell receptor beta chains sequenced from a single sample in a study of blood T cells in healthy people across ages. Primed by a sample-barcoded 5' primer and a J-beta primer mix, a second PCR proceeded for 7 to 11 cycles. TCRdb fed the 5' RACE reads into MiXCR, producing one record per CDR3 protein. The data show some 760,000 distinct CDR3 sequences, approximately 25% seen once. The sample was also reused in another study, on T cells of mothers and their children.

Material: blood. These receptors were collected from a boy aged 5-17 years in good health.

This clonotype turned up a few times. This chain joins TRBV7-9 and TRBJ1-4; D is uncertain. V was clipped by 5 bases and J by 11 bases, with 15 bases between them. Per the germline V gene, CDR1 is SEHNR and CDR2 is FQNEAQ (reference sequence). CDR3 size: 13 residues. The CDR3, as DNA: TGTGCCAGCAGCCTCATAGTTGGTGGGAAACTGTTTTTT. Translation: CASSLIVGGKLFF.

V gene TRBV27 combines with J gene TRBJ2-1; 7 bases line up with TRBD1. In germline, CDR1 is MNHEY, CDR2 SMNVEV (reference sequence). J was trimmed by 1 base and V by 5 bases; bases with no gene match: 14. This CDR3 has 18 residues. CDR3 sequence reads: CASSPETITGASYNEQFF. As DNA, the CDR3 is TGTGCCAGCAGTCCTGAGACCATAACAGGGGCATCCTACAATGAGCAGTTCTTC.

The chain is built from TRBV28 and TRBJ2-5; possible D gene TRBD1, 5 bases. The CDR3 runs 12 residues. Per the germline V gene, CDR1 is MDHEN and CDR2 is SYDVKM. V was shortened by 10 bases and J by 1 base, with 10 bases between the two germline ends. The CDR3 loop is CATRVTQETQYF. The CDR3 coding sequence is TGTGCCACCAGGGTAACCCAAGAGACCCAGTACTTC.

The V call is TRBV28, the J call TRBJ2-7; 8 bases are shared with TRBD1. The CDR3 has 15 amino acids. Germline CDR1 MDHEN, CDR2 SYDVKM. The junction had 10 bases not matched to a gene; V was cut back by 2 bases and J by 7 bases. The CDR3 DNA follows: TGTGCCAGCAGTTTAACCAGGGGGCGCAAAGGGGAGCAGTACTTC. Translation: CASSLTRGRKGEQYF.

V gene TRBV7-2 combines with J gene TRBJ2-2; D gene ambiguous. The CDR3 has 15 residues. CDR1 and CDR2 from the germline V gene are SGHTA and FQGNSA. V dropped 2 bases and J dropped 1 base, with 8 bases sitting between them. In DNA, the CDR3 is TGTGCCAGCAGCTTACAACCCGGGAACACCGGGGAGCTGTTTTTT. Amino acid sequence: CASSLQPGNTGELFF.

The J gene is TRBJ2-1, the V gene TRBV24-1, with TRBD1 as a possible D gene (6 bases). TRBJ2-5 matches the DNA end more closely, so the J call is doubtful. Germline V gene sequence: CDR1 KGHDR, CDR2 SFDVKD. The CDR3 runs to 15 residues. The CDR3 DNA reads TGTGCCACCAGTGACTCCGGACAGTCGAAAAAGACCCAGTACTTC. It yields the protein CATSDSGQSKKTQYF.

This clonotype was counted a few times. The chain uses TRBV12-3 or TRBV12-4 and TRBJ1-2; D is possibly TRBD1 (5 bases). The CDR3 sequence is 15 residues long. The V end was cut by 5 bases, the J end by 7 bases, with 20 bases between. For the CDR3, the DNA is TGTGCCAGCAGTCCGACCTTGACAGAGCCGGCTGGCTACACCTTC. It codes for CASSPTLTEPAGYTF.

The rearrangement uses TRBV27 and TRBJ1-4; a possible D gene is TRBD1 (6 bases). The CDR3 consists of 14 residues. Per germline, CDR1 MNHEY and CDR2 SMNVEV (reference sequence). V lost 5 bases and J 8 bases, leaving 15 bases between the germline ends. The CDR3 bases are TGTGCCAGCAGTGTCAGGGGCGGGTTGGAAAAACTGTTTTTT. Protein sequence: CASSVRGGLEKLFF.

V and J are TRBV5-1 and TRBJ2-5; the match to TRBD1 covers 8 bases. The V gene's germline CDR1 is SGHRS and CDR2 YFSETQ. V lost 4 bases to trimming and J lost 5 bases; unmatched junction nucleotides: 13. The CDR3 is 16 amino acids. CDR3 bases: TGCGCCAGCAGCCCAAAATGGACAGGGTTGGGGGAGACCCAGTACTTC. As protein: CASSPKWTGLGETQYF.

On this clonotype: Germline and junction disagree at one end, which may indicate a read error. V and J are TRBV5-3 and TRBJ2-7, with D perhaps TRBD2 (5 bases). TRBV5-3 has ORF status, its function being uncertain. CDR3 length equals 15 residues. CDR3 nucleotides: TGTGCCAGCAGCTCGGATTGGGCTAGCTACTACGAGCAGTACTTC. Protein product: CASSSDWASYYEQYF.

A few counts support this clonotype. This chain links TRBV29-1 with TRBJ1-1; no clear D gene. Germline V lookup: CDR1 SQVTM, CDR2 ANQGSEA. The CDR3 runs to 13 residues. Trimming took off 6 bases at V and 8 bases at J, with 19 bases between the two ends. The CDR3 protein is CSVEIRTKPEAFF. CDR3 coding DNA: TGCAGCGTCGAAATCCGGACTAAACCGGAAGCTTTCTTT. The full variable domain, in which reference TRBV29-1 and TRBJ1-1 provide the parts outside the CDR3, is SAVISQKPSRDICQRGTSLTIQCQVDSQVTMMFWYRQQPGQSLTLIATANQGSEATYESGFVIDKFPISRPNLTFSTLTVSNMSPEDSSIYLCSVEIRTKPEAFFGQGTRLTVV.

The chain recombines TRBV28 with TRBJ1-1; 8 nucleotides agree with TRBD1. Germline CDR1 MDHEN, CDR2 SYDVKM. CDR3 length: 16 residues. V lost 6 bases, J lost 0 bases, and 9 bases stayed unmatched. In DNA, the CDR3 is TGTGCCAGCAGGGAAGGACAGGGTCGAATGAACACTGAAGCTTTCTTT. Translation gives CASREGQGRMNTEAFF.

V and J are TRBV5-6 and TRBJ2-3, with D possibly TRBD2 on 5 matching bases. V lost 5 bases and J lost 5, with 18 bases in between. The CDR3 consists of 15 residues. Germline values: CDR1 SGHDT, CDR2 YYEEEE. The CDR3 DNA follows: TGTGCCAGCAGGCGTAGAGGGCCCAGTGGAGATACGCAGTATTTT. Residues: CASRRRGPSGDTQYF.

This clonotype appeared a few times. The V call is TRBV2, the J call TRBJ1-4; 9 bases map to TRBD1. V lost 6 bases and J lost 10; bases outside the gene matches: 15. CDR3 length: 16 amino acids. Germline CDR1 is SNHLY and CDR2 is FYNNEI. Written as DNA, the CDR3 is TGTGCCAGCAGATCATGGGACAGGGCCCAAGATGCAAAACTGTTTTTT. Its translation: CASRSWDRAQDAKLFF. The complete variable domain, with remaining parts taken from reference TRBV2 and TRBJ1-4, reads EPEVTQTPSHQVTQMGQEVILRCVPISNHLYFYWYRQILGQKVEFLVSFYNNEISEKSEIFDDQFSVERPDGSNFTLKIRSTKLEDSAMYFCASRSWDRAQDAKLFFGSGTQLSVL.

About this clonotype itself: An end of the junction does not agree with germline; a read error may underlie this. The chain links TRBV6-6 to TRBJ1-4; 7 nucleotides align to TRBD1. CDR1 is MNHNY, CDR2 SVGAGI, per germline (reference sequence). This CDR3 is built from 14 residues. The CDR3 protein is CASSGEQGYEELFF. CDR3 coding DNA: TGTGCCAGCAGTGGGGAACAGGGGTATGAAGAACTGTTTTTT.

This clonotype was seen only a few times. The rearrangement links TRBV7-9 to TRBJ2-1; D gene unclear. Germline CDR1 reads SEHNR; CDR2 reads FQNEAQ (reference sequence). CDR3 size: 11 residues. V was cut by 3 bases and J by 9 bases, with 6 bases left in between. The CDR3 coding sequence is TGTGCCAGCAGCTTGGACCTTGAGCAGTTCTTC. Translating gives CASSLDLEQFF.

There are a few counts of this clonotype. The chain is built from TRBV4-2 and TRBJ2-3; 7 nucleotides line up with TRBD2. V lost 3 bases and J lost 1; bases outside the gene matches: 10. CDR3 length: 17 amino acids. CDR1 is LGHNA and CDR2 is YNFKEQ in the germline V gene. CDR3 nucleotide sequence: TGTGCCAGCAGCCAGACGACTAGCAGATGGGGCACAGATACGCAGTATTTT. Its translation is CASSQTTSRWGTDTQYF.

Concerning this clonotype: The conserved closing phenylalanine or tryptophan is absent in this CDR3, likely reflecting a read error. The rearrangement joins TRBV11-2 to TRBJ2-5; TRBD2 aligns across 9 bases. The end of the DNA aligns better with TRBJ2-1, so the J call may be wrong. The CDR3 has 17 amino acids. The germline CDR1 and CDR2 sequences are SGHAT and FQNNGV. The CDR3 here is CASSLGVRLAGFNEQFL. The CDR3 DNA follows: TGTGCCAGCAGCTTAGGGGTCCGGCTAGCGGGATTCAATGAGCAGTTCCTC.

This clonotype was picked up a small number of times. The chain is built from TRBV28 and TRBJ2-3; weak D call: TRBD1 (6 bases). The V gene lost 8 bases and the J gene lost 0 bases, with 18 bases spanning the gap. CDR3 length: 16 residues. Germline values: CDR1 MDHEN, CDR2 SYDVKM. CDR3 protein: CASLALRDTSTDTQYF. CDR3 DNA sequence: TGTGCCAGCCTTGCCCTCCGGGACACAAGCACAGATACGCAGTATTTT.

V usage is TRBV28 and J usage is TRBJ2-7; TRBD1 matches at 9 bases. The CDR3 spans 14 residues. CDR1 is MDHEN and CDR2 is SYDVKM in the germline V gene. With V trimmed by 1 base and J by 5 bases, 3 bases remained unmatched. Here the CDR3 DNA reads TGTGCCAGCAGTTTATCGGACAGGGGAAACGAGCAGTACTTC. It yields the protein CASSLSDRGNEQYF.